This TCR beta chain was sequenced during a study of blood T cell repertoires in COVID-19. Study context: From T cells, B-cell-depleted T cells, or PBMCs came the material, which was cDNA or gDNA.

Methods used by the authors: Amplifying reference gene primers gave estimates of nucleated cell counts. TCRdb keeps only in-frame clones here, not all; method: immunoSEQ multiplex PCR. Clonal size and the V and J genes are those of that table, whereas D and trimming came from the DNA. The data contain approximately 58,000 clones, 77% of them singletons. This receptor was obtained from a man between 65 and 85 years old with active or convalescent COVID-19. The sequenced sample was peripheral blood.

The CDR3: CASSLQGSPYNEQFF. In nucleotides, the CDR3 is TGTGCCAGCAGCCTACAGGGTAGCCCCTACAATGAGCAGTTCTTC. The chain joins TRBV6-2 or TRBV6-3 to TRBJ2-1, with D possibly matching TRBD1 (6 bases). Germline V CDR1 and CDR2: MNHEY, SVGEGT. Trimming shortened V by 6 bases and J by 2 bases, and 14 bases separated the two germline ends. This CDR3 comprises 15 residues.